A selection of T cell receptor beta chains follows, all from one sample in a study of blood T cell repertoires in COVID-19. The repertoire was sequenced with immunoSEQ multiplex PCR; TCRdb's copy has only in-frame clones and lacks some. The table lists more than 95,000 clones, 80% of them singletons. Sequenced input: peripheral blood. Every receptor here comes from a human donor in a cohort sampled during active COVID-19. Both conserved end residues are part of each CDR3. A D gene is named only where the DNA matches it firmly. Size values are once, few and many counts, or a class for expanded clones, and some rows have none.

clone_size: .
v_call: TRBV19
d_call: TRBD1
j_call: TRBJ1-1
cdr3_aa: CASSPRTGGRAVNTEAFF
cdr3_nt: TGTGCCAGTAGTCCCCGGACAGGGGGAAGGGCGGTGAACACTGAAGCTTTCTTT

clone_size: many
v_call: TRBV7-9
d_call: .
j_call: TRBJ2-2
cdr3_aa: CASSLRAYREGFSGELFF
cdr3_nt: TGTGCCAGCAGCTTAAGGGCGTACAGGGAAGGTTTTTCCGGGGAGCTGTTTTTT

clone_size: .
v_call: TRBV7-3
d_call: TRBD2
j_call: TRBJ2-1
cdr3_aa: CASSPGTRNNEQFF
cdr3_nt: TGTGCCAGCAGTCCCGGGACTAGAAACAATGAGCAGTTCTTC

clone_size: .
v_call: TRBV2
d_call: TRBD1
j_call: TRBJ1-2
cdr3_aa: CASSDTLTGSGGYTF
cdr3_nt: TGTGCCAGCAGTGACACCTTGACAGGGTCCGGCGGCTACACCTTC

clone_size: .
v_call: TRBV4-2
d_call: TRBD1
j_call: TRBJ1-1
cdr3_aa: CASSRRDRENTEAFF
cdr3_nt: TGTGCCAGCAGCCGCCGGGACAGGGAGAACACTGAAGCTTTCTTT

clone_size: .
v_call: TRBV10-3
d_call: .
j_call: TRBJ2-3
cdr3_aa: CAISPGLNPDTQYF
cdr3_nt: TGTGCCATCAGCCCGGGACTCAACCCAGATACGCAGTATTTT

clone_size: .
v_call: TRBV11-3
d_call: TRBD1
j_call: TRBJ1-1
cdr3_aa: CASSSERQGSEAFF
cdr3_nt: TGTGCCAGCAGCTCCGAAAGACAGGGGAGTGAAGCTTTCTTT

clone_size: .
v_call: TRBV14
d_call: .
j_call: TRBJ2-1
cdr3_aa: CASSQDWAGNEQFF
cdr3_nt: TGTGCCAGCAGCCAAGATTGGGCGGGAAATGAGCAGTTCTTC

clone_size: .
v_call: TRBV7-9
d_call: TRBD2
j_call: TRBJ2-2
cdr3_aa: CASGRGVNTGELFF
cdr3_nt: TGTGCCAGCGGGAGGGGTGTGAACACCGGGGAGCTGTTTTTT

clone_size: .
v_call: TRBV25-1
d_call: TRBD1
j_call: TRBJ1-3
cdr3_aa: CASSESSDRARGNTIYF
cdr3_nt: TGTGCCAGCAGTGAATCCTCGGACAGGGCACGGGGAAACACCATATATTTT

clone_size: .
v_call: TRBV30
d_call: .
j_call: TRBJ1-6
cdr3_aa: CAWSVQGDSPLHF
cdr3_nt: TGTGCCTGGAGTGTACAGGGCGATTCACCCCTCCACTTT

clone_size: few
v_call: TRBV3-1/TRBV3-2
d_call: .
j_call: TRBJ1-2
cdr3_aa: CASSQDLGAQGYTF
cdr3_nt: TGTGCCAGCAGCCAAGATTTAGGGGCGCAGGGCTACACCTTC

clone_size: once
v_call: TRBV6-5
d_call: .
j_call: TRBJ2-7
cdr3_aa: CASSYSPGGDEQYF
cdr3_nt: TGTGCCAGCAGTTACTCGCCGGGGGGCGACGAGCAGTACTTC

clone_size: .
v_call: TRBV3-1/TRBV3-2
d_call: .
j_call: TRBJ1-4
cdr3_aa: CASSLRGTNEKLFF
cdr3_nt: TGTGCCAGCAGCCTCAGGGGAACTAATGAAAAACTGTTTTTT

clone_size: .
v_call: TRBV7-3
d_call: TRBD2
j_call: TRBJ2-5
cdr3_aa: CASSSGLVPVAQYF
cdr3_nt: TGTGCCAGCAGCTCGGGACTAGTTCCCGTTGCCCAGTACTTC

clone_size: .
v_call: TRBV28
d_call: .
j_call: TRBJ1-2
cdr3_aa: CASGEALVGGYTF
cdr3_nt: TGTGCCAGCGGCGAGGCTTTGGTCGGCGGCTACACCTTC

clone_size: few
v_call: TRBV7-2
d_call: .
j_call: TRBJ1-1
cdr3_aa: CASSLEPGRESDTEAFF
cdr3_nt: TGTGCCAGCAGCTTAGAGCCAGGGAGGGAGTCCGACACTGAAGCTTTCTTT

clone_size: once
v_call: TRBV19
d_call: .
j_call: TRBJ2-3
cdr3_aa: CASSRGGTSTDTQYF
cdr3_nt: TGTGCCAGTAGTCGAGGGGGAACTAGCACAGATACGCAGTATTTT

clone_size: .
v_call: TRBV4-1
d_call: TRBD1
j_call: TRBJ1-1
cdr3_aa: CASSRTGLNTEAFF
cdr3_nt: TGCGCCAGCAGCCGGACAGGTTTGAACACTGAAGCTTTCTTT

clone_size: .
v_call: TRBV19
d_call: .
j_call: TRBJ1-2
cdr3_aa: CATRVRGYYGYTF
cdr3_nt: TGTGCCACGCGGGTTCGGGGGTACTATGGCTACACCTTC

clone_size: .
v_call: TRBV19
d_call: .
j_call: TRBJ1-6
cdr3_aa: CASSIPGASSPLHF
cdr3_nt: TGTGCCAGTAGTATACCAGGGGCGTCTTCACCCCTCCACTTT

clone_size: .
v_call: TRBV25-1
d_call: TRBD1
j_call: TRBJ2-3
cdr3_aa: CASRPGQGARTDTQYF
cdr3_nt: TGTGCCAGCAGACCCGGACAGGGGGCGAGGACAGATACGCAGTATTTT